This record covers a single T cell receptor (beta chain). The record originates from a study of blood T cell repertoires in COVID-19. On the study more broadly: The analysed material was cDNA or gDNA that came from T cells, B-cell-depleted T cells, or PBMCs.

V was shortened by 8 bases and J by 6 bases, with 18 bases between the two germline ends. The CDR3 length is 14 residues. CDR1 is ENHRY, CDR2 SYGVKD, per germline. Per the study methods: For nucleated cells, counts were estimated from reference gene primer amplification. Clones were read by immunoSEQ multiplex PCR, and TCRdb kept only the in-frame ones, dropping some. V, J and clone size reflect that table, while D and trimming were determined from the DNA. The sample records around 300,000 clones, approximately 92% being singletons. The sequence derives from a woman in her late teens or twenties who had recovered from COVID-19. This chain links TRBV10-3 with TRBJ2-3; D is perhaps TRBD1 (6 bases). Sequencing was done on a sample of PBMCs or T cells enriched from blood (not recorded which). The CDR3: CAILQGRPGDTQYF. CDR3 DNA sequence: TGTGCCATCTTACAGGGTCGGCCGGGCGATACGCAGTATTTT.